This T cell receptor (beta chain) was sequenced in a study of control samples from healthy donors and cancer patients. The CDR3 runs to 16 residues. The junction had 4 bases not matched to a gene; V was cut back by 2 bases and J by 0 bases. Germline V lookup: CDR1 SGHTA, CDR2 FQGNSA. Here immunoSEQ multiplex PCR was the method, and the copy in TCRdb shows in-frame clones only, minus some. The top ten clones hold about 1.4% of a sample with about 180,000 clones, roughly 90% of them seen once. The chain is built from TRBV7-2 and TRBJ1-5, with TRBD1 identical over 7 bases. The receptor's source is a woman aged 45-65 years in good health. The sample comprised blood. The CDR3 DNA reads TGTGCCAGCAGCTTACGGACAGGAGGTAGCAATCAGCCCCAGCATTTT. Its translation: CASSLRTGGSNQPQHF.